The source of this T cell receptor beta chain is a study of response to subunit inactivated influenza vaccine. Study-wide results and caveats: Authors suggested that a seasonal influenza vaccination recruits few new T cells each time.

TCRdb ran MiXCR on the RT-PCR reads and lists one entry per CDR3 protein. The sample records a few hundred thousand distinct CDR3 sequences, less than 25% being singletons. After removal of 3 bases from V and 3 bases from J, the junction contained 2 bases not matched to a gene. Per germline, CDR1 KGHDR and CDR2 SFDVKD. This CDR3 is 14 amino acids long. In regard to this clonotype: No antigen is known for it.

The chain couples TRBV24-1 to TRBJ1-2; 8 nucleotides align to TRBD1. Here the sequenced sample was PBMCs from blood, taken about 19 months after vaccination. The sequence came from a man aged 45-69 years who received an inactivated influenza vaccine. CDR3 sequence reads: CATSDQDRDYGYTF. In DNA form, the CDR3 reads TGTGCCACCAGTGATCAGGACAGGGACTATGGCTACACCTTC.